A selection of T cell receptor beta chains follows, all from one sample in a study of cytomegalovirus exposure and HLA in healthy donors. The repertoire was sequenced with immunoSEQ multiplex PCR; TCRdb's copy has only in-frame clones and lacks some. Of around 200,000 clones detected, 82% appear once; the ten largest clones hold 6%. Sequenced sample: PBMCs. These receptors were collected from a man aged 35 to 55 in good health and CMV-seropositive. Each CDR3 is given with its conserved first and last residue. The order of the fields is J gene, V gene, CDR3 protein.

J: TRBJ2-4
V: TRBV2
CDR3: CASSSRLAGVYIQYF

J: TRBJ2-5
V: TRBV5-4
CDR3: CASSLPIGGRETQYF

J: TRBJ1-1
V: TRBV23-1
CDR3: CASSQSSRGTVTEAFF

J: TRBJ1-2
V: TRBV14
CDR3: CASSPWTGDYGYTF

J: TRBJ2-7
V: TRBV19
CDR3: CASSIGLAESYEQYF

J: TRBJ1-1
V: TRBV6-5
CDR3: CASRRPGGLNTEAFF

J: TRBJ2-7
V: TRBV19
CDR3: CASSLTSGPSYEQYF

J: TRBJ2-7
V: TRBV13
CDR3: CASLGTGTHEQYF

J: TRBJ1-5
V: TRBV2
CDR3: CASSGVEGRQPQHF

J: TRBJ2-3
V: TRBV9
CDR3: CASSRTSGRADTQYF

J: TRBJ2-3
V: TRBV25-1
CDR3: CASSRTTVTDTQYF

J: TRBJ2-7
V: TRBV6-1
CDR3: CASGGGGTGTYEQYF

J: TRBJ2-3
V: TRBV29-1
CDR3: CSVEVQRSGDTQYF

J: TRBJ2-1
V: TRBV10-1
CDR3: CASSESPSGRNNEQFF

J: TRBJ2-7
V: TRBV4-1
CDR3: CASSQEQNYEQYF

J: TRBJ2-7
V: TRBV7-8
CDR3: CASSPERGREQYF

J: TRBJ2-5
V: TRBV7-9
CDR3: CASSNSGRSQETQYF